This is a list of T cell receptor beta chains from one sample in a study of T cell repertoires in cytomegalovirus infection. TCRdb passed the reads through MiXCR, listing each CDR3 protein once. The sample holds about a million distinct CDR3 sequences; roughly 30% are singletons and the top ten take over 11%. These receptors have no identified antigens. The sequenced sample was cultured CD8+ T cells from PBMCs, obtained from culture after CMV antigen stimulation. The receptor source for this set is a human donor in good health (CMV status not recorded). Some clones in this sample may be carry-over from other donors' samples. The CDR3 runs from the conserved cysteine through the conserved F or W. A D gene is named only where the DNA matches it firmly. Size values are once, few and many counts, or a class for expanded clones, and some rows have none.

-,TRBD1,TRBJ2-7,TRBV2,CASRDSIGEQYF,TGTGCCAGCCGGGACAGCATTGGTGAGCAGTACTTC
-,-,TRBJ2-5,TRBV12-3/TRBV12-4,CASSPTGETRYF,TGTGCCAGCAGCCCAACTGGAGAGACCCGGTACTTC
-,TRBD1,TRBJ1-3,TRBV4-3,CASSPPPSRGYGNTIYF,TGCGCCAGCAGCCCCCCCCCGAGCAGGGGGTATGGAAACACCATATATTTT
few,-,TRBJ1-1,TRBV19,CASKGANTEAFF,TGTGCCAGTAAAGGAGCGAACACTGAAGCTTTCTTT
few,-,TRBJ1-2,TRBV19,CASSRAGEDGYTF,TGTGCCAGTAGTCGGGCTGGGGAGGACGGCTACACCTTC
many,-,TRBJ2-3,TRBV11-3,CASSLSGLTDTQYF,TGTGCCAGCAGCCTTAGCGGACTCACAGATACGCAGTATTTT
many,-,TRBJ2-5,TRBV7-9,CASSRLLADETQYF,TGTGCCAGCAGCCGGCTGCTCGCGGACGAGACCCAGTACTTC
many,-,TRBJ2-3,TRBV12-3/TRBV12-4,CASTPSGDTQYF,TGTGCCAGCACCCCCAGCGGGGATACGCAGTATTTT
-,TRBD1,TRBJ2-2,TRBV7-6,CASSSLTGSNTGELFF,TGTGCCAGCAGCTCTTTGACAGGGTCGAACACCGGGGAGCTGTTTTTT
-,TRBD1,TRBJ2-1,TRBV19,CASSSTPGQGQGEHNEQFF,TGTGCCAGTAGCTCAACCCCGGGACAGGGGCAGGGTGAGCACAATGAGCAGTTCTTC